This TCR beta chain was recovered during a study of blood T cell repertoires in COVID-19 (TCRdb year 2020). For context, the study as a whole: Samples from collaborators originated in the United States, Italy and Spain and spanned both the acute and convalescent phases of COVID-19. The sample metadata nearly always contained a de-identified subject ID, COVID-19 status, age in years and sex. The dataset comprised deeply sampled blood TCRbeta repertoires from subjects exposed to, actively infected with, or recovered from COVID-19. The prospective study material was composed of cDNA or gDNA derived from T cells, B-cell-depleted T cells, or PBMCs. The samples were drawn from two sources: the first 160 participants of the ongoing ImmuneRACE study, and 1,200 or so subjects contributed by 6 global collaborators. A freely available public database, intended as a resource for researchers studying the immune response to SARS-CoV-2, is where the repertoires were released. Where HLA class I and class II types were available, the types were taken from metadata supplied by the sample provider, not from assay-based typing. The paper as a whole reports these results and caveats: The amount of clinical and demographic metadata varied by source and participant and was provided uncurated.

Collaborating institutions collected whole blood in K2EDTA tubes following their own protocols. Collaborator samples were shipped for TCRbeta analysis as frozen whole blood, isolated PBMCs, or DNA extracted from either sample type. The immunoSEQ Assay, a bias-controlled multiplex PCR, was used to amplify TCRbeta CDR3 regions from genomic DNA. The authors' pipeline ran thus. Within the assay, amplification of reference gene primers was used to estimate how many nucleated cells each sample contained. To quantify the absolute abundance of each unique TCRbeta CDR3 rearrangement, sequence reads were collapsed and filtered. For each sample, productive Simpson clonality was calculated as the square root of Simpson's diversity index over productive rearrangements. TCRdb holds this immuneACCESS table with in-frame rearrangements only. Some clones are missing; in checked studies, unresolved V genes explain under half, and the rest has no known cause. That table supplies the V and J calls and clone size; D and trimming were determined from the DNA. The sample table contains more than 85,000 clones; only one count was recorded for 80% to 95% of them. The top ten hold roughly 5% of the sample.

The germline V gene specifies SNHLY as CDR1 and FYNNEI as CDR2. The CDR3 goes from the cysteine to the phenylalanine over 10 residues. Only the CDR3 DNA stays, 30 bases, in frame from base 1. Trimming takes 11 bases from V and 11 bases from J, and the germline ends sit 15 bases apart. In its sample, this clone was seen a few times. It has no known antigen specificity. Qualities for individual bases were not recorded, and no much larger clone is one base off. The TCR originated in a man in his 70s with acute or convalescent COVID-19. Sequences were obtained from peripheral blood. The rearrangement combines TRBV2 with TRBJ1-1; possibly the D gene is TRBD1, per 5 matching bases. For the CDR3, the sequence is CAEHRGNAFF. In nucleotide form, the sequence is TGTGCCGAGCACCGGGGGAACGCTTTCTTT.